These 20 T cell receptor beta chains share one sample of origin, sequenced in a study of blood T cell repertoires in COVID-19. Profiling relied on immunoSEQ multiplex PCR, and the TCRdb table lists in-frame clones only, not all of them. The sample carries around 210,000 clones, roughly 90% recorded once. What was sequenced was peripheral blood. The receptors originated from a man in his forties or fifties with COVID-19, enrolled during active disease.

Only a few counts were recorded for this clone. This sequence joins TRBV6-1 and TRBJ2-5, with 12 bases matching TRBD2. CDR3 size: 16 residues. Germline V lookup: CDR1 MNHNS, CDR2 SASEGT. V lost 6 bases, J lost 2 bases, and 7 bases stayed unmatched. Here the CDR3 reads CASSELAGGPQETQYF. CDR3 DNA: TGTGCCAGCAGCGAACTAGCGGGGGGACCTCAAGAGACCCAGTACTTC.

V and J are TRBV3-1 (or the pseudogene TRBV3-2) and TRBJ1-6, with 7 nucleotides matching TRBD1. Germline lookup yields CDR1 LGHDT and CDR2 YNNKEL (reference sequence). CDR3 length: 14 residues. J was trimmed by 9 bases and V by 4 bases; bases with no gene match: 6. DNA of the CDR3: TGTGCCAGCAGCCTAAAGACAGGGTTTTCACCCCTCCACTTT. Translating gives CASSLKTGFSPLHF.

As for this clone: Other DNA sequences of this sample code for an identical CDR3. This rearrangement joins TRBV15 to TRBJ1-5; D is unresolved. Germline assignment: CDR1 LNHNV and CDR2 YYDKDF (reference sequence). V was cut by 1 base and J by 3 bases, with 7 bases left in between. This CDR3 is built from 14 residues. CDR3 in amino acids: CATSRGQSNQPQHF. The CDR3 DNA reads TGTGCCACCAGCAGAGGCCAGTCCAATCAGCCCCAGCATTTT.

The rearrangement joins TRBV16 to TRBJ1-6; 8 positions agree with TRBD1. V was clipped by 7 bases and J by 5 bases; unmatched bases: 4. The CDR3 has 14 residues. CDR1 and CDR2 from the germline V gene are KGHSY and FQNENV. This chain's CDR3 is CASTPGQDNSPLHF. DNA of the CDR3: TGTGCCAGCACCCCGGGACAGGATAATTCACCCCTCCACTTT.

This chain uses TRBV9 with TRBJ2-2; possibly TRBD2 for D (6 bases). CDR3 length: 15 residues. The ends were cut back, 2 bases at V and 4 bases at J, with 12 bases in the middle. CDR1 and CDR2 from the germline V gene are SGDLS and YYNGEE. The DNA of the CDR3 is TGTGCCAGCAGCGTCGTGGGGACTTCCACCGGGGAGCTGTTTTTT. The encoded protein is CASSVVGTSTGELFF.

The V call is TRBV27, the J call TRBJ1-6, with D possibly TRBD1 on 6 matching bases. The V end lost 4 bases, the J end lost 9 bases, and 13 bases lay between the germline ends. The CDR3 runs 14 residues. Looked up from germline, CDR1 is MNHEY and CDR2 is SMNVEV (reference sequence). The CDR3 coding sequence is TGTGCCAGCAGTTCAAAACAGGGTTTTTCACCCCTCCACTTT. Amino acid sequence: CASSSKQGFSPLHF.

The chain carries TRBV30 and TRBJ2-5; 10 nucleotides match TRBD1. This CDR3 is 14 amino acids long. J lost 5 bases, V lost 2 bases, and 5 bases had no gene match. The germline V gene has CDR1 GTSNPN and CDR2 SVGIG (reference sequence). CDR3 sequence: CAWSLGQGRETQYF. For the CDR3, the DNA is TGTGCCTGGAGTTTGGGACAGGGGCGCGAGACCCAGTACTTC.

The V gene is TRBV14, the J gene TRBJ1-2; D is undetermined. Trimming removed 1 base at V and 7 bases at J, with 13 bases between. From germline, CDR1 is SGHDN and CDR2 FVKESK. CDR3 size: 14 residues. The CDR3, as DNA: TGTGCCAGCAGCCAAGTTATCGGGTCCCGTGGCTACACCTTC. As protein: CASSQVIGSRGYTF.

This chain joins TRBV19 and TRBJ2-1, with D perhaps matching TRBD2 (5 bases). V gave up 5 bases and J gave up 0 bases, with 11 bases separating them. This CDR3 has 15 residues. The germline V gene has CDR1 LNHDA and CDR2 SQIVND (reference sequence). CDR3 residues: CASSPEGSSYNEQFF. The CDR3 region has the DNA TGTGCCAGTAGTCCCGAAGGGAGCTCCTACAATGAGCAGTTCTTC.

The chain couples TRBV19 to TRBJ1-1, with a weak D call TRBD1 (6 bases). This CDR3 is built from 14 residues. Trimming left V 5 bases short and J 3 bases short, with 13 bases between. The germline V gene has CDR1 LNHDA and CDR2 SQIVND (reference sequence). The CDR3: CASSVTGWDTEAFF. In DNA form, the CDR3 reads TGTGCCAGTAGTGTGACAGGATGGGACACTGAAGCTTTCTTT.

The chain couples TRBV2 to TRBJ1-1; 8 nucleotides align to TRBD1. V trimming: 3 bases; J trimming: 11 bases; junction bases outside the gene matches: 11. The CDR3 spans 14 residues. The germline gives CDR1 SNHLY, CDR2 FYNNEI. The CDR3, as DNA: TGTGCCAGCAGTGACTCCCGGGACAGGCTTCGGGCTTTCTTT. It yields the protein CASSDSRDRLRAFF.

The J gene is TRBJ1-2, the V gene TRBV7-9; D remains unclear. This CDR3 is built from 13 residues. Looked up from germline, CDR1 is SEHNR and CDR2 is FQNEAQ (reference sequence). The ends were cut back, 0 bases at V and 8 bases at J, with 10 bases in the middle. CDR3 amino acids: CASSLAPSGGYTF. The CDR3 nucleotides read TGTGCCAGCAGCTTAGCTCCTTCGGGGGGCTACACCTTC.

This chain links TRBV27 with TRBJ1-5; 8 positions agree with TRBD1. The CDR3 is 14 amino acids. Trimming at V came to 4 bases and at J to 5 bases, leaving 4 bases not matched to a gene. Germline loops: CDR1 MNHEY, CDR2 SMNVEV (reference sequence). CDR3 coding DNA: TGTGCCAGCAGTTCAGGGGGCGTCGATCAGCCCCAGCATTTT. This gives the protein CASSSGGVDQPQHF.

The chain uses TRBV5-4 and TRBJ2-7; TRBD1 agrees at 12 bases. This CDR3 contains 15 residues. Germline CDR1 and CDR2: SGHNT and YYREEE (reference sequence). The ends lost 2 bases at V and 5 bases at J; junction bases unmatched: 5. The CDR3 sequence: CASSLRDRGPNEQYF. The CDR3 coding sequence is TGTGCCAGCAGCTTACGGGACAGGGGGCCCAACGAGCAGTACTTC.

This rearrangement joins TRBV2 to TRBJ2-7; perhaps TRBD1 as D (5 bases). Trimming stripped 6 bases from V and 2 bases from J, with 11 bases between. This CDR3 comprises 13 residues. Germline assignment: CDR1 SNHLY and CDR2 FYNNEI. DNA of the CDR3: TGTGCCAGCAGCCTCAGGGAAACCTACGAGCAGTACTTC. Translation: CASSLRETYEQYF.

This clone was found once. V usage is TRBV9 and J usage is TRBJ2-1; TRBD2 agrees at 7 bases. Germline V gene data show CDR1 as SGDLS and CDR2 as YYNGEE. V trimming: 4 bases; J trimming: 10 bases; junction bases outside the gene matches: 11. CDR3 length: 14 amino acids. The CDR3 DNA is TGTGCCAGCAGCCTAGAGTGGGCGGGAGAGGAGCAGTTCTTC. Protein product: CASSLEWAGEEQFF.

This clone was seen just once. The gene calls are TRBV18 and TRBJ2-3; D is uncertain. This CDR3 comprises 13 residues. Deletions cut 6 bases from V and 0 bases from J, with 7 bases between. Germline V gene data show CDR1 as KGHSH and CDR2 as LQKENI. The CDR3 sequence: CASSITSTDTQYF. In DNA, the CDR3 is TGTGCCAGCTCGATAACTAGCACAGATACGCAGTATTTT.

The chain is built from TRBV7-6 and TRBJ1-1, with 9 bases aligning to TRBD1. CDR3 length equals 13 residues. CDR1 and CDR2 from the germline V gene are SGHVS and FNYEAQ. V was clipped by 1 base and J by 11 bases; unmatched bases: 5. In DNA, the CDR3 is TGTGCCAGCAGCTTAGGGGACAGGGCCAGGGCTTTCTTT. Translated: CASSLGDRARAFF.

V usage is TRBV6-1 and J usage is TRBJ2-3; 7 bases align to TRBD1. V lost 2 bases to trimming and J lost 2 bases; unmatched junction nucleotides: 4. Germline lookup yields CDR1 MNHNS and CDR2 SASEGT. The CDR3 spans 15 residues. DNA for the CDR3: TGTGCCAGCAGTGAAAACAGGGGCATCACAGATACGCAGTATTTT. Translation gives CASSENRGITDTQYF.

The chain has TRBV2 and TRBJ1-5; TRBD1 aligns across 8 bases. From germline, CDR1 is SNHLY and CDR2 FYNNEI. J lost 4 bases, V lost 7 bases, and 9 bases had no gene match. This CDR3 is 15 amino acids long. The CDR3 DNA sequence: TGTGCCAGCAACCAGCAGGGGGCTGGGAATCAGCCCCAGCATTTT. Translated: CASNQQGAGNQPQHF.